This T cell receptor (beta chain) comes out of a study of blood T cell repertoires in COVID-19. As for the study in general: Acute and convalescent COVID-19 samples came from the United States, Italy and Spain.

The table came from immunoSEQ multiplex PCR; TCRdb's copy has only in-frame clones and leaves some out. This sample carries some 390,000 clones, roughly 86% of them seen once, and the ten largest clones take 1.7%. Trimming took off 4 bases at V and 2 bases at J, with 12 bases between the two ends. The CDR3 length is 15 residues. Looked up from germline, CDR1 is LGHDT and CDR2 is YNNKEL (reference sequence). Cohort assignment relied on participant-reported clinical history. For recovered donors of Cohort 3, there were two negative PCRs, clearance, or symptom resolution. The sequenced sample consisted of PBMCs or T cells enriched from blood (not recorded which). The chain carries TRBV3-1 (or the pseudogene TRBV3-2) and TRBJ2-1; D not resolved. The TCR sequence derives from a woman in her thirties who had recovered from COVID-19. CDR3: CASSPSPGTYNEQFF. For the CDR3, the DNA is TGTGCCAGCAGCCCGAGCCCAGGAACCTACAATGAGCAGTTCTTC.